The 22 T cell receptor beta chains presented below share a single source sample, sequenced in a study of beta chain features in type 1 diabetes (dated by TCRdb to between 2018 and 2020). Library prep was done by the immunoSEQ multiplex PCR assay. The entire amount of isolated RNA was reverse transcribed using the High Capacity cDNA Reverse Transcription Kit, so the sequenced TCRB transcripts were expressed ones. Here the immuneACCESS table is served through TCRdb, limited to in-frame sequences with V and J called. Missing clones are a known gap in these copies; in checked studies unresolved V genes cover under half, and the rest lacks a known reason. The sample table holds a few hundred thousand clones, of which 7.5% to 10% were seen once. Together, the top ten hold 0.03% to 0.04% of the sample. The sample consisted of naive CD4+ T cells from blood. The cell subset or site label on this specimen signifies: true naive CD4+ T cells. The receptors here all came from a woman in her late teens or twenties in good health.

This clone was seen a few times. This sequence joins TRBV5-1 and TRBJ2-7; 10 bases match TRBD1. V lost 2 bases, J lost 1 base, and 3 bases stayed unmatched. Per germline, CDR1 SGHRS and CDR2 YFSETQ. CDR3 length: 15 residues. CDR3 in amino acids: CASSFGTGASYEQYF. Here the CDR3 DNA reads TGCGCCAGCAGCTTTGGGACAGGGGCATCCTACGAGCAGTACTTC.

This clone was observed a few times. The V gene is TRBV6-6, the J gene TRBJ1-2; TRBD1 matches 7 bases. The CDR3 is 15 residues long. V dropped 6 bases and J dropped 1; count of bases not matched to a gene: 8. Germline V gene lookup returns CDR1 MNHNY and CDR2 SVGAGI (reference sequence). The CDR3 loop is CASSLKGAVNYGYTF. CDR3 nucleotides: TGTGCCAGCAGCCTCAAGGGGGCGGTTAACTATGGCTACACCTTC.

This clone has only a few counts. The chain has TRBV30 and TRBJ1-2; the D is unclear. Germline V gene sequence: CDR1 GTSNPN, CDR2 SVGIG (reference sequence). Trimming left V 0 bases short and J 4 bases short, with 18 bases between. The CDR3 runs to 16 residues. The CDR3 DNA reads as TGTGCCTGGAGTGTACAAAGCAGGCGACGGATCTATGGCTACACCTTC. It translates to CAWSVQSRRRIYGYTF.

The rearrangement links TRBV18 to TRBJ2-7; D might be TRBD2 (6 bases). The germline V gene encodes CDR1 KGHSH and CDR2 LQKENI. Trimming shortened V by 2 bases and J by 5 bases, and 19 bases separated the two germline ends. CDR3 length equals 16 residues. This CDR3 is CASSPEVSAGFHEQYF. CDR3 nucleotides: TGTGCCAGCTCACCAGAGGTCTCCGCGGGGTTCCACGAGCAGTACTTC.

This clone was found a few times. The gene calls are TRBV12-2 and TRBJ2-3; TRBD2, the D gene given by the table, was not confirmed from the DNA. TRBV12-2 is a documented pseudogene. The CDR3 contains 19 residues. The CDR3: CASRLRKTFGGISTDTQYF. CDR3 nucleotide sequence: TGTGCAAGTCGCTTGAGGAAAACTTTCGGCGGGATAAGCACAGATACGCAGTATTTT.

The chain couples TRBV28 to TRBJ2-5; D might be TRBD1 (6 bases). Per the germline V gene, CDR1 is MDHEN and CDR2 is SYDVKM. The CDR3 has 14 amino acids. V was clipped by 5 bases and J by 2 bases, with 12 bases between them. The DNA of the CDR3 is TGTGCCAGCAGTCCCCCCAGGGGTCAAGAGACCCAGTACTTC. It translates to CASSPPRGQETQYF.

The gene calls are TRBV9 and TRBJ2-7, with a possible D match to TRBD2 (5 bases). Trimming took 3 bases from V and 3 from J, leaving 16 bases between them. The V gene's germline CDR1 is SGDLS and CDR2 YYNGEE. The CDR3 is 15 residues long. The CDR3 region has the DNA TGTGCCAGCAGCGAGGGCCGGAGGAGCATCTACGAGCAGTACTTC. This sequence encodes CASSEGRRSIYEQYF.

The CDR3 coding sequence is TGTGCCAGCAGCAAGGGACAGGGCACCGGGGAGCTGTTTTTT. Its translation: CASSKGQGTGELFF. This chain connects TRBV5-4 to TRBJ2-2, with TRBD1 matching over 9 bases. The germline V gene encodes CDR1 SGHNT and CDR2 YYREEE (reference sequence). The CDR3 consists of 14 residues. Germline trimming cut 4 bases from V and 4 bases from J; bases unmatched to any gene: 2.

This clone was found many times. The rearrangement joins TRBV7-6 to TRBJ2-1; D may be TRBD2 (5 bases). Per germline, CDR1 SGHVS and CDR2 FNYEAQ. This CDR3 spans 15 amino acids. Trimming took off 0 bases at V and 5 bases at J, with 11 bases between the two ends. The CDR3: CASSLARARHNEQFF. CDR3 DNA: TGTGCCAGCAGCTTAGCGCGGGCTAGGCACAATGAGCAGTTCTTC.

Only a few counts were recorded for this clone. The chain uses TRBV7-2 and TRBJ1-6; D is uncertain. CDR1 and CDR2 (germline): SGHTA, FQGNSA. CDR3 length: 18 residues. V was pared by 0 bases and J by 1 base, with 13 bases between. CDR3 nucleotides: TGTGCCAGCAGCTTAGCCACTAAGCAGTTGTCCTATAATTCACCCCTCCACTTT. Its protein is CASSLATKQLSYNSPLHF. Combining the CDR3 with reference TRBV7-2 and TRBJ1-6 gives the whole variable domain GAGVSQSPSNKVTEKGKDVELRCDPISGHTALYWYRQSLGQGLEFLIYFQGNSAPDKSGLPSDRFSAERTGGSVSTLTIQRTQQEDSAVYLCASSLATKQLSYNSPLHFGNGTRLTVT.

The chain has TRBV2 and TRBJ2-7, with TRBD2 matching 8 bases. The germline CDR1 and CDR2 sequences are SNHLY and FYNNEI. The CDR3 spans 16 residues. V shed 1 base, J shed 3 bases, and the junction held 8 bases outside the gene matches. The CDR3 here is CASSEGLAGTLYEQYF. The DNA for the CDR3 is TGTGCCAGCAGTGAAGGATTAGCGGGGACACTCTACGAGCAGTACTTC.

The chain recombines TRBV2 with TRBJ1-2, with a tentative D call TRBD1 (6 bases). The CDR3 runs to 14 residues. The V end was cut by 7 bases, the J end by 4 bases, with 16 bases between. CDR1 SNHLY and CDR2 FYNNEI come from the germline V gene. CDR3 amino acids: CASNPDSFVYGYTF. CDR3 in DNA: TGTGCCAGCAACCCGGACAGCTTCGTCTATGGCTACACCTTC.

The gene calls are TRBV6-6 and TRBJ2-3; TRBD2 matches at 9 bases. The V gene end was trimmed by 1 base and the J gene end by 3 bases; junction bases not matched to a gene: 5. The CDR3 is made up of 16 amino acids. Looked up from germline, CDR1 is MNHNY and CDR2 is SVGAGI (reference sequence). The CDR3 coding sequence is TGTGCCAGCAGTTACTTTAGCGGGAGAGGGACAGATACGCAGTATTTT. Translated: CASSYFSGRGTDTQYF.

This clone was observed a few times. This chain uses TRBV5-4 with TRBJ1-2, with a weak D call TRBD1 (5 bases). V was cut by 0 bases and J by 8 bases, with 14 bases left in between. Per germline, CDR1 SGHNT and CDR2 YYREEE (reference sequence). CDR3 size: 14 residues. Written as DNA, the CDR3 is TGTGCCAGCAGCTTGGCACAGGAAGGACGCGGCTACACCTTC. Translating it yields CASSLAQEGRGYTF.

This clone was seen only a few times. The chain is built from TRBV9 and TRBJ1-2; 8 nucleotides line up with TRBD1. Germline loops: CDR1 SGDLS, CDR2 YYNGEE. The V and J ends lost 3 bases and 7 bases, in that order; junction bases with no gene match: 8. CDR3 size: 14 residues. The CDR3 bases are TGTGCCAGCAGCGGGTACAGGGGGAAGGGTGGCTACACCTTC. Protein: CASSGYRGKGGYTF. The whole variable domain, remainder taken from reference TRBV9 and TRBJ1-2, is DSGVTQTPKHLITATGQRVTLRCSPRSGDLSVYWYQQSLDQGLQFLIQYYNGEERAKGNILERFSAQQFPDLHSELNLSSLELGDSALYFCASSGYRGKGGYTFGSGTRLTVV.

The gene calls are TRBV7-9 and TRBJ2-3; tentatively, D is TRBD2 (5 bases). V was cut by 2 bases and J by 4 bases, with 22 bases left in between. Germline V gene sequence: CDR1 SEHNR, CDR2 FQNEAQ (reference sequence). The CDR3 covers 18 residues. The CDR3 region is CASSLLTPRGTVADTQYF. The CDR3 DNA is TGTGCCAGCAGCTTACTTACCCCTCGGGGTACCGTGGCAGATACGCAGTATTTT.

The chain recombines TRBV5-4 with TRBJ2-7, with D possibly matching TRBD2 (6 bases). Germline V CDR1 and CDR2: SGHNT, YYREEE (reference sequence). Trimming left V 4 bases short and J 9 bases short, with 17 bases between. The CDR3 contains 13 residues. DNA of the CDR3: TGTGCCAGCAGCGCAACTGGGGAGGTACGGCAGTACTTC. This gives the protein CASSATGEVRQYF.

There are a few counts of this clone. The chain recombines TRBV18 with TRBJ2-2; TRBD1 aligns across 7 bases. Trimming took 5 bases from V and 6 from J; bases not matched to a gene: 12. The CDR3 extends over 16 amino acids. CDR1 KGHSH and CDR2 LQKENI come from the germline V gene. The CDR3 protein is CASSTGTAPEAGELFF. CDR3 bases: TGTGCCAGCTCAACGGGGACAGCGCCTGAGGCCGGGGAGCTGTTTTTT.

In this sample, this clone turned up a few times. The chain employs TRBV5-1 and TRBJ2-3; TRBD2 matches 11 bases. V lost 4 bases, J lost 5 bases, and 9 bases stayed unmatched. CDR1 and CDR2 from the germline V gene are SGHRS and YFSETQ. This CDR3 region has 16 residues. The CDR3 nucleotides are TGCGCCAGCAGCGCCGTAACTAGCGGGAGAATAGATACGCAGTATTTT. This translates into CASSAVTSGRIDTQYF.

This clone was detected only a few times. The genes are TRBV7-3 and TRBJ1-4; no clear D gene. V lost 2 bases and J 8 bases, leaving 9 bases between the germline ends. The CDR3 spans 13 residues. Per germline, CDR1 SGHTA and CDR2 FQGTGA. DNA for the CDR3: TGTGCCAGCAGCTTATCGCGAGGGGAAAAACTGTTTTTT. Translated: CASSLSRGEKLFF. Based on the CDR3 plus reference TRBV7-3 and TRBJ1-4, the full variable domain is GAGVSQTPSNKVTEKGKYVELRCDPISGHTALYWYRQSLGQGPEFLIYFQGTGAADDSGLPNDRFFAVRPEGSVSTLKIQRTERGDSAVYLCASSLSRGEKLFFGSGTQLSVL.

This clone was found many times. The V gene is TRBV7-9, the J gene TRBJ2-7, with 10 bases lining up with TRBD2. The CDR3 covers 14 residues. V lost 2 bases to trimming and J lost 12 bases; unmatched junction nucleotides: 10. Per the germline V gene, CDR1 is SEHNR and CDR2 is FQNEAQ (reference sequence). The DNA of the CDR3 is TGTGCCAGCAGCTTATCGGGGACTAGCGTCTTCCCGTACTTC. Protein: CASSLSGTSVFPYF.

Here the CDR3 reads CSVGNRSSTDTQYF. The CDR3 nucleotides are TGCAGCGTTGGCAACAGATCTAGCACAGATACGCAGTATTTT. The chain uses TRBV29-1 and TRBJ2-3; D not resolved. This CDR3 contains 14 residues. Per the germline V gene, CDR1 is SQVTM and CDR2 is ANQGSEA. Trimming left V 4 bases short and J 0 bases short, with 11 bases between.